The entry below gives a single T cell receptor beta chain sequence along with its context. Which antigen it targets is not known. The input lacks base qualities; no much larger clone sits a single base away. This entry is derived from a study of OX40 agonist ivuxolimab in advanced cancers. Regarding the study in general: Ivuxolimab was an agonistic, fully human IgG2 monoclonal antibody directed against OX40 (CD134), a costimulatory receptor. Partial responses occurred in three dose-escalation patients, of whom one had hepatocellular carcinoma and two had cutaneous melanoma. Prior anti-PD-1, anti-PD-L1 or anti-CTLA-4 therapy was permitted, and approximately 39% of dose-escalation patients had received checkpoint inhibitors. Of the roughly 51 dose-escalation patients, hepatocellular carcinoma was present in approximately 20, melanoma in some 15, renal cell carcinoma in 9 and head and neck cancer in 9. Intravenous ivuxolimab was administered to patients every 2 weeks at six dose levels: 0.01, 0.1, 0.3, 1.5, 3 and 10 mg/kg. In the dose-escalation cohort, 65% to 85% of patients were male, and the mean age was 60 years with a range of roughly 23 to 79. The paper describes the monotherapy dose-escalation part (N of about 54 patients) of the phase I trial of ivuxolimab. Peripheral TCRbeta sequencing was intended to test whether TCR sequence diversity was altered and clonal T-cell expansion was caused by ivuxolimab.

Findings and caveats that apply to the study as a whole: Antigen specificity was not determined for the clonally expanded peripheral T cells. Partial responders in the 0.1-3.0 mg/kg groups had among the lowest normalized peripheral clonal expansion, especially among CD8+ T cells. At doses of 0.1 to 3.0 mg/kg, clonal expansion of both CD4+ and CD8+ T cells in blood was seen between baseline and week 6. Low levels of normalized T-cell clonal expansion were also shown by some nonresponding patients. After ivuxolimab, CD8+ T cells had more expanded clones than CD4+ T cells on average.

Patients with autoimmune disease history or receiving systemic immunosuppression were excluded from the trial. Peripheral blood for TCR sequencing was drawn from every dose cohort at baseline, at cycle 4 day 1 and at cycle 7 day 1. The samples were taken from a phase I, first-in-human, multicenter, open-label dose-escalation trial of ivuxolimab. Adults with locally advanced or metastatic head and neck squamous cell, hepatocellular, melanoma or renal cell carcinoma were enrolled in the trial. Before TCR sequencing, CD4+ T cells and CD8+ T cells from peripheral blood were sorted into separate populations. The germline V gene encodes CDR1 MNHEY and CDR2 SMNVEV (reference sequence). The CDR3 spans 17 residues, from the cysteine through the phenylalanine. Just CDR3 DNA is preserved here, 51 bases in frame from base 1. Relative to germline, V is missing 6 bases and J is missing 0 bases, with 9 bases of the junction outside any gene match.

For sequencing of the TCRbeta CDR3 region, genomic DNA was extracted from the sorted cells. The immunoSEQ Assay was used to sequence the TCRbeta CDR3 regions. TCRdb carries this immuneACCESS record with in-frame sequences only. Its versions omit some clonotypes, under half of them owing to an unresolved V gene in the studies checked, with the rest unexplained. This sample is represented by about 70,000 clones; 75% to 90% of them were singletons. The top ten clonotypes cover roughly 8% of the sample. This receptor was taken from an adult with an advanced solid tumor such as melanoma, head and neck, liver or kidney cancer. The sample here was CD4+ or CD8+ T cells sorted from blood, taken in a trial of the OX40 agonist ivuxolimab. The chain joins TRBV27 to TRBJ1-1; 11 junctional bases match TRBD1. This receptor carries the CDR3 CASRRTGGAGLNTEAFF. The DNA reads as follows: TGTGCCAGCAGAAGGACAGGGGGCGCGGGTTTGAACACTGAAGCTTTCTTT.